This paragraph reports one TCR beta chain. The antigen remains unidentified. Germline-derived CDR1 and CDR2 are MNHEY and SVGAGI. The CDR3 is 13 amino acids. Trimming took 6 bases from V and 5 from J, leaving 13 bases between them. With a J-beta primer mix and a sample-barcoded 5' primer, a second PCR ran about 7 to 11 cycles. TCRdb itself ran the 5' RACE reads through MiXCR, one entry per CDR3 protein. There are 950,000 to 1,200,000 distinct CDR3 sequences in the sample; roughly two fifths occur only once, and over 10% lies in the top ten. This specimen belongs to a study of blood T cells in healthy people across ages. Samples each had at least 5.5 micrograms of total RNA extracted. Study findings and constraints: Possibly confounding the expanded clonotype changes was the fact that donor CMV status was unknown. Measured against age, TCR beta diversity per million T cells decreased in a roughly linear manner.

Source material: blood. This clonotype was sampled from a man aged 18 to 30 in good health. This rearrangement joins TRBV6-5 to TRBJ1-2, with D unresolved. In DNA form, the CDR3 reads TGTGCCAGCAGCCCTAGTAACTGGTATGGCTACACCTTC. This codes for CASSPSNWYGYTF.